These 10 T cell receptor beta chains were sequenced from one sample in a study of blood T cell repertoires in COVID-19. TCRdb keeps only in-frame clones here, not all; method: immunoSEQ multiplex PCR. This sample has around 190,000 clones, with approximately 86% found just once. What was sequenced was peripheral blood. These TCRs come from a man between 50 and 59 years old with active or convalescent COVID-19.

The chain employs TRBV6-1 and TRBJ1-2, with D unresolved. Germline lookup yields CDR1 MNHNS and CDR2 SASEGT. This CDR3 spans 14 amino acids. V gave up 0 bases and J gave up 4 bases, with 9 bases separating them. This chain's CDR3 is CASSEAGSPYGYTF. For the CDR3, the DNA is TGTGCCAGCAGTGAAGCGGGCAGCCCCTATGGCTACACCTTC.

The chain joins TRBV7-6 to TRBJ1-1; tentatively, D is TRBD1 (5 bases). With 4 bases removed from V and 3 bases from J, the gap between germline ends came to 18 bases. Germline assignment: CDR1 SGHVS and CDR2 FNYEAQ. The CDR3 is 16 residues long. The CDR3 here is CASSSGPMTEHTEAFF. The CDR3 DNA is TGTGCCAGCAGCTCCGGACCGATGACAGAGCACACTGAAGCTTTCTTT.

The genes are TRBV6-5 and TRBJ1-4, with TRBD1 as a possible D gene (5 bases). This CDR3 has 14 amino acids. The V end lost 4 bases, the J end lost 1 base, and 7 bases lay between the germline ends. CDR1 MNHEY and CDR2 SVGAGI come from the germline V gene. The CDR3 coding sequence is TGTGCCAGCAGTTTGGGGGGAACTAATGAAAAACTGTTTTTT. Residues: CASSLGGTNEKLFF.

The chain carries TRBV7-2 and TRBJ1-2; D is perhaps TRBD1 (6 bases). There are 15 residues in the CDR3. Germline V CDR1 and CDR2: SGHTA, FQGNSA. V lost 5 bases to trimming and J lost 4 bases, with 17 bases between them. The CDR3 coding sequence is TGTGCCAGCAGCCCCAGGGGACCGGGGGGCTATGGCTACACCTTC. Its protein product is CASSPRGPGGYGYTF.

The genes are TRBV4-2 and TRBJ2-1; 11 bases line up with TRBD2. Looked up from germline, CDR1 is LGHNA and CDR2 is YNFKEQ. The CDR3 spans 16 residues. V lost 4 bases and J lost 6; bases outside the gene matches: 8. CDR3 sequence: CASSRPGTSGTNEQFF. The CDR3 DNA is TGTGCCAGCAGCCGACCCGGGACTAGCGGAACCAATGAGCAGTTCTTC.

This chain joins TRBV7-7 and TRBJ2-1; D ambiguous. CDR1 SSHAT and CDR2 FNYEAQ come from the germline V gene (reference sequence). Trimming took 1 base from V and 0 from J, leaving 7 bases between them. This CDR3 contains 15 residues. The CDR3 coding sequence is TGTGCCAGCAGCTTAGAGCGAAGCTCCTACAATGAGCAGTTCTTC. Protein: CASSLERSSYNEQFF.

The chain employs TRBV19 and TRBJ2-5, with D hard to call. This CDR3 contains 12 residues. V lost 8 bases and J 1 base, leaving 8 bases between the germline ends. Germline CDR1 reads LNHDA; CDR2 reads SQIVND (reference sequence). CDR3 residues: CASSHTQETQYF. The CDR3, as DNA: TGTGCCAGTTCCCACACCCAAGAGACCCAGTACTTC. Using reference TRBV19 and TRBJ2-5 for the parts outside the CDR3, the full variable domain is DGGITQSPKYLFRKEGQNVTLSCEQNLNHDAMYWYRQDPGQGLRLIYYSQIVNDFQKGDIAEGYSVSREKKESFPLTVTSAQKNPTAFYLCASSHTQETQYFGPGTRLLVL.

This chain links TRBV7-3 with TRBJ2-3; 12 nucleotides agree with TRBD2. Losses at the gene ends were 6 bases for V and 7 bases for J; bases not matched to a gene: 8. This CDR3 is built from 15 residues. Per the germline V gene, CDR1 is SGHTA and CDR2 is FQGTGA. The CDR3 sequence: CASSLAGGLGNTQYF. CDR3 sequence (DNA): TGTGCCAGCAGTCTAGCGGGAGGGCTGGGGAATACGCAGTATTTT.

V is TRBV4-2 and J is TRBJ2-7; 7 nucleotides align to TRBD2. The CDR3 is 16 amino acids. The ends lost 0 bases at V and 3 bases at J; junction bases unmatched: 8. CDR1 and CDR2 from the germline V gene are LGHNA and YNFKEQ. The CDR3 spells CASSQDCERGLYEQYF. CDR3 DNA sequence: TGTGCCAGCAGCCAAGATTGTGAGCGGGGCCTCTACGAGCAGTACTTC.

The gene calls are TRBV29-1 and TRBJ2-7; D possibly corresponds to TRBD2 (6 bases). Germline CDR1 reads SQVTM; CDR2 reads ANQGSEA. The V end lost 6 bases, the J end lost 7 bases, and 22 bases lay between the germline ends. This CDR3 has 14 amino acids. The CDR3 loop reads CSVRRQGSGDEQYF. CDR3 in DNA: TGCAGCGTCCGCCGCCAGGGTTCGGGAGATGAGCAGTACTTC.